The TCR beta chain described here comes from a study of shared clonotypes between healthy human individuals. Per the germline V gene, CDR1 is SNHLY and CDR2 is FYNNEI. V shed 9 bases and J 10 bases; nucleotides not matched to a gene: 9. The CDR3 sequence is 12 residues long. Authors' data handling: ImmunoSEQ only sent back junction sequences with no quality scores, so filtering was done differently. This table comes from immunoSEQ multiplex PCR, and its TCRdb copy is limited to in-frame clones, with some not included. V and J calls and clone size come straight from that table; D and trimming were deduced from the DNA. Of about 580,000 clones listed, 95% to 98% were seen once; the top ten hold 0.3%. Naive CD8 cells lacked CD45RO and underwent positive selection for CCR7, leaving out terminally differentiated effector memory CD45RA+ cells.

The rearrangement uses TRBV2 and TRBJ2-1, with 7 bases fitting TRBD2. Input material: naive CD8+ T cells sorted from blood. This clonotype was sampled from a man aged 30-40 years in good health. This CDR3 is CASNNVREEQFF. The DNA for the CDR3 is TGTGCCAGTAACAATGTGCGGGAGGAGCAGTTCTTC.